A single sample gave rise to the 11 T cell receptor beta chains below, sequenced in a study of T cell repertoires in cytomegalovirus infection. Their target antigens are unknown. TCRdb reanalysed the reads using MiXCR and keeps one entry per CDR3 protein. The sample includes around 800,000 distinct CDR3 sequences, about 30% of them seen just once. The material sequenced was cultured CD8+ T cells from PBMCs, taken from culture after CMV antigen stimulation. The receptor set was obtained from a human donor in good health (CMV status not recorded). Some clones in this sample may be carry-over from other donors' samples.

This clonotype has only a few counts. The chain uses TRBV28 and TRBJ1-1; the D is unclear. Germline assignment: CDR1 MDHEN and CDR2 SYDVKM. Trimming took 7 bases from V and 0 from J, leaving 9 bases between them. This CDR3 is built from 13 residues. The CDR3 DNA is TGTGCCAGCACAGGCGTTATGAACACTGAAGCTTTCTTT. As protein: CASTGVMNTEAFF.

The chain joins TRBV27 to TRBJ1-1, with a tentative D call TRBD1 (5 bases). This CDR3 region has 16 residues. Between the trimmed V and J ends, which lost 1 base and 4 bases, there was a span of 16 bases. Germline V gene lookup returns CDR1 MNHEY and CDR2 SMNVEV (reference sequence). Written as DNA, the CDR3 is TGTGCCAGCAGTTTATTGCCGGGACGGCTGACCACTGAAGCTTTCTTT. This sequence encodes CASSLLPGRLTTEAFF.

This rearrangement joins TRBV6-2 or TRBV6-3 to TRBJ2-2, with 7 bases that match TRBD2. Per germline, CDR1 MNHEY and CDR2 SVGEGT. The CDR3 spans 15 residues. J lost 2 bases, V lost 4 bases, and 4 bases had no gene match. The CDR3: CASSFTSVNTGELFF. The CDR3 DNA reads as TGTGCCAGCAGTTTCACTAGCGTAAACACCGGGGAGCTGTTTTTT.

In this sample, this clonotype turned up a few times. The CDR3 sequence: CASSQIGTGALGKAFF. The CDR3 DNA is TGTGCCAGCAGCCAAATCGGGACAGGGGCTCTTGGGAAAGCTTTCTTT. The rearrangement uses TRBV4-2 and TRBJ1-1; 10 bases align to TRBD1. The CDR3 covers 16 residues. V shed 2 bases and J 9 bases; nucleotides not matched to a gene: 12. Per germline, CDR1 LGHNA and CDR2 YNFKEQ.

This clonotype occurred once. The chain couples TRBV7-9 to TRBJ2-7, with 7 bases that match TRBD1. V was pared by 5 bases and J by 6 bases, with 4 bases of the junction left unmatched. Per the germline V gene, CDR1 is SEHNR and CDR2 is FQNEAQ (reference sequence). The CDR3 has 12 amino acids. CDR3 loop: CASSDRVAEQYV. For the CDR3, the DNA is TGTGCCAGCAGCGACAGGGTTGCCGAGCAGTACGTC.

This clonotype came up many times. The chain joins TRBV7-6 to TRBJ2-1, with D possibly matching TRBD1 (6 bases). This CDR3 has 16 amino acids. Trimming left V 5 bases short and J 4 bases short, with 18 bases between. Germline CDR1 and CDR2: SGHVS and FNYEAQ. DNA for the CDR3: TGTGCCAGCAGCCCCTACAGGGTAGCCCAATACAATGAGCAGTTCTTC. Protein sequence: CASSPYRVAQYNEQFF.

The J gene is TRBJ2-5, the V gene TRBV24-1; D is perhaps TRBD2 (5 bases). Germline V gives CDR1 KGHDR, CDR2 SFDVKD. Trimming cost V 4 bases and J 4 bases, with 15 bases left between them. The CDR3 is 15 amino acids. CDR3: CATSERASAGETQYF. CDR3 sequence (DNA): TGTGCCACCAGTGAGAGGGCCTCGGCGGGAGAGACCCAGTACTTC.

This clonotype appeared a few times. The chain is built from TRBV6-2 or TRBV6-3 and TRBJ2-7, with D possibly TRBD2 on 6 matching bases. Germline lookup yields CDR1 MNHEY and CDR2 SVGEGT. Trimming removed 5 bases from V and 0 bases from J, with 14 bases in between. This CDR3 has 15 amino acids. For the CDR3, the DNA is TGTGCCAGCAGTCCCGGGACTCGTAGCTCCTACGAGCAGTACGTC. Protein sequence: CASSPGTRSSYEQYV.

Note on this clonotype: At one end the junction does not follow the germline gene, possibly because of a read error. This chain uses TRBV7-3 with TRBJ1-3, with D uncertain. Germline V gene sequence: CDR1 SGHTA, CDR2 FQGTGA. The length of the CDR3 is 16 residues. The CDR3 region is CACSLGRLRSRNTIYF. The DNA of the CDR3 is TGTGCCTGCAGCTTAGGACGACTTCGGAGTCGAAACACCATATATTTT.

The chain uses TRBV6-6 and TRBJ1-2; TRBD1 is a possible D gene (5 bases). CDR1 and CDR2 (germline): MNHNY, SVGAGI (reference sequence). The CDR3 length is 15 residues. Trimming pared 0 bases from V and 6 bases from J, leaving 14 bases between. The CDR3 sequence is CASSYSAPGTDGYTF. CDR3 nucleotides: TGTGCCAGCAGTTACTCGGCACCGGGGACGGATGGCTACACCTTC.

This clonotype was seen at least ten times. DNA for the CDR3: TGTGCCAGCAGCTTTGCACTCTACAATGAGCAGTTCTTC. Protein product: CASSFALYNEQFF. This chain joins TRBV7-8 and TRBJ2-1; D is unresolved. The germline CDR1 and CDR2 sequences are SGHVS and FQNEAQ. The CDR3 is 13 residues long. V dropped 3 bases and J dropped 3 bases, with 6 bases sitting between them.